A selection of T cell receptor beta chains follows, all from one sample in a study of shared clonotypes between healthy human individuals. The method was immunoSEQ multiplex PCR; TCRdb's version includes in-frame clones alone and lacks a portion of them. This table holds 800,000 to 1,200,000 clones, around 78% found once. Sequencing was carried out using memory CD4+ T cells from PBMCs. The receptor set was obtained from a man younger than 35 in good health. Some clones in this sample may be carry-over from other donors' samples. Each CDR3 is given with its conserved first and last residue. A D gene is named only where the DNA matches it firmly. Size is stated for part of the rows, as once, few or many counts, or as a class when the clone is expanded.

CDR3nt: TGCGCCAGCAGCTTGGGGGACAGGGGGATCCGAGGTGGCTACACCTTC; CDR3aa: CASSLGDRGIRGGYTF; v_gene: TRBV5-1; d_gene: TRBD1; abundance: NA; j_gene: TRBJ1-2
CDR3nt: TGTGCCAGCTCAACCGGGACTACCTACGAGCAGTACTTC; CDR3aa: CASSTGTTYEQYF; v_gene: TRBV18; d_gene: TRBD2; abundance: once; j_gene: TRBJ2-7
CDR3nt: TGTGCCAGCAGCGTAGTAGCAGGGTCGGTTTACACCGGGGAGCTGTTTTTT; CDR3aa: CASSVVAGSVYTGELFF; v_gene: TRBV9; d_gene: NA; abundance: NA; j_gene: TRBJ2-2
CDR3nt: TGCGCCAGCAGCTTGAGGCTAGCGGTACTTGGGGAGACCCAGTACTTC; CDR3aa: CASSLRLAVLGETQYF; v_gene: TRBV5-1; d_gene: TRBD2; abundance: NA; j_gene: TRBJ2-5
CDR3nt: TGTGCCATCAGCGCAGCGAGAGGGTCCTACAATGAGCAGTTCTTC; CDR3aa: CAISAARGSYNEQFF; v_gene: TRBV10-3; d_gene: NA; abundance: NA; j_gene: TRBJ2-1
CDR3nt: TGTGCCAGCAGCTTAGCACCCGGGGCAGCCAAAAACATTCAGTACTTC; CDR3aa: CASSLAPGAAKNIQYF; v_gene: TRBV11-2; d_gene: NA; abundance: NA; j_gene: TRBJ2-4
CDR3nt: TGTGCCAGCAGCCAAGAATTGACAGGTTCCTATGGCTACACCTTC; CDR3aa: CASSQELTGSYGYTF; v_gene: TRBV4-2; d_gene: NA; abundance: few; j_gene: TRBJ1-2
CDR3nt: TGTGCCAGCAGCACCCTATGGGAGGGGGCGGCAGGGGCCAACGTCCTGACTTTC; CDR3aa: CASSTLWEGAAGANVLTF; v_gene: TRBV5-6; d_gene: NA; abundance: NA; j_gene: TRBJ2-6
CDR3nt: TGTGCCAGCACCCGTTGGGGGGGAAGCACAGATACGCAGTATTTT; CDR3aa: CASTRWGGSTDTQYF; v_gene: TRBV7-2; d_gene: TRBD2; abundance: many; j_gene: TRBJ2-3
CDR3nt: TGCAGCGCTGGAGGAGTGACTAGCACAGATACGCAGTATTTT; CDR3aa: CSAGGVTSTDTQYF; v_gene: TRBV29-1; d_gene: NA; abundance: NA; j_gene: TRBJ2-3
CDR3nt: TGTGCCAGCAGCTCCCCCACGGCCGGACAGGCCTCTCCAGCTTTCTTT; CDR3aa: CASSSPTAGQASPAFF; v_gene: TRBV5-4; d_gene: TRBD1; abundance: NA; j_gene: TRBJ1-1
CDR3nt: TGTGCCAGCAGTACAGGGTTCCTTGAGCAGTTCTTC; CDR3aa: CASSTGFLEQFF; v_gene: TRBV28; d_gene: NA; abundance: few; j_gene: TRBJ2-1
CDR3nt: TGTGCCAGCTCTTCCGGGGCGACGGGTACAGATACGCAGTATTTT; CDR3aa: CASSSGATGTDTQYF; v_gene: TRBV2; d_gene: NA; abundance: once; j_gene: TRBJ2-3
CDR3nt: TGTGCCAGCAGTTCGCAAGGTATAGCGGGAGCCCACAATGAGCAGTTCTTC; CDR3aa: CASSSQGIAGAHNEQFF; v_gene: TRBV27; d_gene: TRBD2; abundance: NA; j_gene: TRBJ2-1
CDR3nt: TGTGCCAGCAGCTTGGAACGCACAGATACGCAGTATTTT; CDR3aa: CASSLERTDTQYF; v_gene: TRBV7-2; d_gene: NA; abundance: NA; j_gene: TRBJ2-3
CDR3nt: TGTGCCAGCAGCCCACCGTCGACGGCCCCCTACGAGCAGTACTTC; CDR3aa: CASSPPSTAPYEQYF; v_gene: TRBV7-8; d_gene: NA; abundance: NA; j_gene: TRBJ2-7
CDR3nt: TGTGCCAGCAGGGTACCGGGGAATCCTGAAGCTTTCTTT; CDR3aa: CASRVPGNPEAFF; v_gene: TRBV6-5; d_gene: NA; abundance: NA; j_gene: TRBJ1-1
CDR3nt: TGCGCCAGCAGCTTGTTAGCTCTAGCGGGAGAGGGTGAGCAGTTCTTC; CDR3aa: CASSLLALAGEGEQFF; v_gene: TRBV5-1; d_gene: TRBD2; abundance: NA; j_gene: TRBJ2-1
CDR3nt: TGCAGCGTTGAAGCCAGGGGGCGATCCTACGAGCAGTACTTC; CDR3aa: CSVEARGRSYEQYF; v_gene: TRBV29-1; d_gene: TRBD1; abundance: few; j_gene: TRBJ2-7
CDR3nt: TGTGCCAGCAGCGTCGGCCTGCGTGATGAGCAGTTCTTC; CDR3aa: CASSVGLRDEQFF; v_gene: TRBV7-7; d_gene: NA; abundance: NA; j_gene: TRBJ2-1
CDR3nt: TGTGCCAGCTGGACAGTGGGGAGCAATCAGCCCCAGCATTTT; CDR3aa: CASWTVGSNQPQHF; v_gene: TRBV28; d_gene: NA; abundance: NA; j_gene: TRBJ1-5
CDR3nt: TGCAGCGTATACGGACTAGCGGGAAAAGATACGCAGTATTTT; CDR3aa: CSVYGLAGKDTQYF; v_gene: TRBV29-1; d_gene: TRBD2; abundance: NA; j_gene: TRBJ2-3
CDR3nt: TGTGCCAGCTCGCCTCTCAGATCTCAGGGGCTAGCGGGAGGAGAGACCCAGTACTTC; CDR3aa: CASSPLRSQGLAGGETQYF; v_gene: TRBV18; d_gene: TRBD2; abundance: NA; j_gene: TRBJ2-5
CDR3nt: TGTGCCAGCAGAGGGATCCAGGGGGCTTGGGGCTACACCTTC; CDR3aa: CASRGIQGAWGYTF; v_gene: TRBV6-1; d_gene: TRBD1; abundance: NA; j_gene: TRBJ1-2
CDR3nt: TGTGCCAGCTCCGAGGCAGGGCTGAACTATGGCTACACCTTC; CDR3aa: CASSEAGLNYGYTF; v_gene: TRBV18; d_gene: NA; abundance: NA; j_gene: TRBJ1-2
CDR3nt: TGTGCCAGCAGCTTCGTTTGGGACCCGAGTTCCGGTGAGCAGTTCTTC; CDR3aa: CASSFVWDPSSGEQFF; v_gene: TRBV7-2; d_gene: NA; abundance: NA; j_gene: TRBJ2-1
CDR3nt: TGTGCCAGCAGCAATAAGGGCCTAGCGGGAGGGGTCGGGGAGCTGTTTTTT; CDR3aa: CASSNKGLAGGVGELFF; v_gene: TRBV5-4; d_gene: TRBD2; abundance: NA; j_gene: TRBJ2-2
CDR3nt: TGTGCCAGCAGCGCCTACGATAATCAGCCCCAGCATTTT; CDR3aa: CASSAYDNQPQHF; v_gene: TRBV7-2; d_gene: NA; abundance: NA; j_gene: TRBJ1-5
CDR3nt: TGCGCCAGCAGCCCACATTGGGGGGGACCCTCCTCCTACGAGCAGTACTTC; CDR3aa: CASSPHWGGPSSYEQYF; v_gene: TRBV5-1; d_gene: TRBD2; abundance: NA; j_gene: TRBJ2-7